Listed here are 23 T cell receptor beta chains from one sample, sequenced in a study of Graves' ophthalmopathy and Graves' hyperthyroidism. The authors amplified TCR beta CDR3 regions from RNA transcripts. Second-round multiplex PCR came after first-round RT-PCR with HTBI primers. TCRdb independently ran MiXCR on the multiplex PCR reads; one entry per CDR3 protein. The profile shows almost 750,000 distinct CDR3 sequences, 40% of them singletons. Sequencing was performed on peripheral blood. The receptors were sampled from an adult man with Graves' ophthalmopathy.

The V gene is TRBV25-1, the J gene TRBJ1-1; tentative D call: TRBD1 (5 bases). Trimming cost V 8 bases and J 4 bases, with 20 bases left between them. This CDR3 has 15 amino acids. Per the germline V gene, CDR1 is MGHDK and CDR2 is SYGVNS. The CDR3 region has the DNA TGTGCCAGCGCCTATGGGGGAGGGTCGAGCACTGAAGCTTTCTTT. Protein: CASAYGGGSSTEAFF.

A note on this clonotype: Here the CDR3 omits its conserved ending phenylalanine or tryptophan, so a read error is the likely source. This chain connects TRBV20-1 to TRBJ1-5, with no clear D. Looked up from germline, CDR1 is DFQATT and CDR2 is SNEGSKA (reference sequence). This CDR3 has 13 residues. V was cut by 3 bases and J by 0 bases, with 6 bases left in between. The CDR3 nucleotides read TGCAGTGCTAGTACAGATAGCAATCAGCCCCAGCATCTT. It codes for CSASTDSNQPQHL.

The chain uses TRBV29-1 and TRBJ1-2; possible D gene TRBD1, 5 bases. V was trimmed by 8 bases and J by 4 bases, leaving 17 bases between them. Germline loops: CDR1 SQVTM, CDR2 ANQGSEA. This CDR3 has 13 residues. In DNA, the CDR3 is TGCAGCCCCTGGGGGGGGTCAGGCTATGGCTACACCTTC. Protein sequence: CSPWGGSGYGYTF.

DNA for the CDR3: TGTGCCAGCACACCCCTAAACACTGAAGCTTTCTTT. This gives the protein CASTPLNTEAFF. The J gene is TRBJ1-1, the V gene TRBV12-3 or TRBV12-4; no definite D call. This CDR3 is 12 amino acids long. The V end lost 7 bases, the J end lost 2 bases, and 8 bases lay between the germline ends.

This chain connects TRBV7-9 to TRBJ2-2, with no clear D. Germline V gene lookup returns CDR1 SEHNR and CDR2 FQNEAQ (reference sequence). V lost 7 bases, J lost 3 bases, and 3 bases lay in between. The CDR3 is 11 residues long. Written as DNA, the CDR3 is TGTGCCAGCATAGACACCGGGGAGCTGTTTTTT. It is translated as CASIDTGELFF.

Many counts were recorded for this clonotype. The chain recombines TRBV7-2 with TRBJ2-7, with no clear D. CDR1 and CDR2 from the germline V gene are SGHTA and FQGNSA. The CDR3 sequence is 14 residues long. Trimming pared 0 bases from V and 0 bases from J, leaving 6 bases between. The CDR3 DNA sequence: TGTGCCAGCAGCTTAGCGTGGTCCTCCTACGAGCAGTACTTC. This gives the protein CASSLAWSSYEQYF.

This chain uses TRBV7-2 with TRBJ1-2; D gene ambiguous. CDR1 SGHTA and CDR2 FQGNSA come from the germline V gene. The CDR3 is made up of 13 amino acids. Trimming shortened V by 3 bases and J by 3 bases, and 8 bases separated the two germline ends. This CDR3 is CASSFRLDYGYTF. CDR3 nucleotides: TGTGCCAGCAGCTTCAGGCTCGACTATGGCTACACCTTC.

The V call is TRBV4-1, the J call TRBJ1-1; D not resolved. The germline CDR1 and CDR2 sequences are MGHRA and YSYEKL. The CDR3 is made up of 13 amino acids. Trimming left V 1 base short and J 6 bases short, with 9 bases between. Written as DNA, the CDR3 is TGCGCCAGCAGCCAAGTGAAATGGTCTGAAGCTTTCTTT. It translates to CASSQVKWSEAFF.

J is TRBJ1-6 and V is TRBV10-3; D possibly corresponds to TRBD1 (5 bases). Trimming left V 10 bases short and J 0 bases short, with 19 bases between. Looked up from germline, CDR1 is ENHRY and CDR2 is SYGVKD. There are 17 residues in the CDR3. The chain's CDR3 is CASRAGWGGSYNSPLHF. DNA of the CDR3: TGTGCCAGCAGGGCCGGTTGGGGCGGCTCCTATAATTCACCCCTCCACTTT.

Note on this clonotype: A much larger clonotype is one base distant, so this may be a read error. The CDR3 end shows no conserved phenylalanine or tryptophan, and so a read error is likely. The CDR3 spells CASREKGQGYGYTL. The CDR3 nucleotides are TGTGCCAGCAGGGAAAAAGGACAGGGTTATGGCTACACCCTC. The chain couples TRBV25-1 to TRBJ1-2; 8 bases fit TRBD1. The CDR3 is 14 amino acids. Germline V CDR1 and CDR2: MGHDK, SYGVNS. Trimming removed 6 bases from V and 5 bases from J; junction bases left unmatched: 8.

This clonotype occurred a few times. CDR3 region: CASSSGRAMGYF. In DNA, the CDR3 is TGTGCCAGCAGTTCTGGCAGGGCAATGGGGTACTTC. This chain links TRBV12-3 or TRBV12-4 with TRBJ2-5, with D tentatively TRBD1 (5 bases). The CDR3 totals 12 residues. V lost 4 bases, J lost 13 bases, and 16 bases lay in between.

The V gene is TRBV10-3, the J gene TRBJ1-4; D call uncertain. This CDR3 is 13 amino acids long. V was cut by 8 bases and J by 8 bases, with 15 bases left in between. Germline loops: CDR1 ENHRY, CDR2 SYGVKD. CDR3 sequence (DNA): TGTGCCATCTCTGGGAACGAGTTGGAAAAACTGTTTTTT. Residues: CAISGNELEKLFF.

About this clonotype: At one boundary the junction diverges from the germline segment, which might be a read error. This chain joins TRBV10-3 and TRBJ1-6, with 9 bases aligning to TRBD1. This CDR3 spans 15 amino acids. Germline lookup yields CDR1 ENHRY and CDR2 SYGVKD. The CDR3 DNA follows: TGTGCCAGCAGTCGTACAGGGGGCGCCGAGTCACCCCTCCACTTT. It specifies CASSRTGGAESPLHF.

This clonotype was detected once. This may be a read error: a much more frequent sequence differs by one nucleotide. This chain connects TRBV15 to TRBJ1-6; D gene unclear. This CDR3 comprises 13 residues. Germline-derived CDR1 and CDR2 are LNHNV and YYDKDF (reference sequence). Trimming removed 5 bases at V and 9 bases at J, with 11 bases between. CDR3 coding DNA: TGTGCCACCAGCTTAAGGAGGACTTCACCCCTCCACTTT. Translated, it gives CATSLRRTSPLHF. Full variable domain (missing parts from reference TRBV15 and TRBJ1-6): DAMVIQNPRYQVTQFGKPVTLSCSQTLNHNVMYWYQQKSSQAPKLLFHYYDKDFNNEADTPDNFQSRRPNTSFCFLDIRSPGLGDTAMYLCATSLRRTSPLHFGNGTRLTVT.

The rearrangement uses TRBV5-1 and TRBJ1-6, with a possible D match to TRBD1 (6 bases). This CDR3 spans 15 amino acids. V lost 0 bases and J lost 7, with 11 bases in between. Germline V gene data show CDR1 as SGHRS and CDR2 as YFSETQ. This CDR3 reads CASSLAGANNSPLHF. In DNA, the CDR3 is TGCGCCAGCAGCTTGGCAGGGGCGAACAATTCACCCCTCCACTTT.

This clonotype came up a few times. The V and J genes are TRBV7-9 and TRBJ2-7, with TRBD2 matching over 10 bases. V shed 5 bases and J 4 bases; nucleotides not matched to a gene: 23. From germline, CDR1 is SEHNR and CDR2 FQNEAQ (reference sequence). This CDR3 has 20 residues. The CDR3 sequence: CASSPRGDGSGRPTGYEQYF. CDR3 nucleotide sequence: TGTGCCAGCAGCCCCCGTGGAGATGGTAGCGGGAGGCCAACCGGGTACGAGCAGTACTTC.

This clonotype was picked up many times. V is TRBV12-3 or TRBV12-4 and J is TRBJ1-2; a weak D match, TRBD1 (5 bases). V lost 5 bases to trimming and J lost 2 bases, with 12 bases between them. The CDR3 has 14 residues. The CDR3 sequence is CASSARGGNYGYTF. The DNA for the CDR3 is TGTGCCAGCAGTGCCCGTGGGGGAAACTATGGCTACACCTTC.

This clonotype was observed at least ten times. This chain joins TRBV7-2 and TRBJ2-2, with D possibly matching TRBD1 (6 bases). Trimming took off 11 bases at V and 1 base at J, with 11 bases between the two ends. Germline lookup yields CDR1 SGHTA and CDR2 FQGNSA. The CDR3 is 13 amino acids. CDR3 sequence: CAGGGRNTGELFF. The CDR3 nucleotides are TGTGCCGGGGGCGGACGGAACACCGGGGAGCTGTTTTTT. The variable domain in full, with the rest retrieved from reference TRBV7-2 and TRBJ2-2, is GAGVSQSPSNKVTEKGKDVELRCDPISGHTALYWYRQSLGQGLEFLIYFQGNSAPDKSGLPSDRFSAERTGGSVSTLTIQRTQQEDSAVYLCAGGGRNTGELFFGEGSRLTVL.

The CDR3 DNA follows: TGTGCCAGCAGCCAAGGGGTAGGCTATGGCTACACCTTC. It is translated as CASSQGVGYGYTF. The V gene is TRBV14, the J gene TRBJ1-2, with unresolved D. The CDR3 totals 13 residues. The V gene lost 1 base and the J gene lost 4 bases, with 7 bases spanning the gap. CDR1 is SGHDN and CDR2 is FVKESK in the germline V gene.

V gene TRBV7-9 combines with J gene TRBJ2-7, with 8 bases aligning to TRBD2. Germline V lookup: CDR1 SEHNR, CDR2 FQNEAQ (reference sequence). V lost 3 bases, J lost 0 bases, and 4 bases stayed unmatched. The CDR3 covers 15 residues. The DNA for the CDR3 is TGTGCCAGCAGCTTCATAGCGGGGAGCTCCTACGAGCAGTACTTC. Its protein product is CASSFIAGSSYEQYF.

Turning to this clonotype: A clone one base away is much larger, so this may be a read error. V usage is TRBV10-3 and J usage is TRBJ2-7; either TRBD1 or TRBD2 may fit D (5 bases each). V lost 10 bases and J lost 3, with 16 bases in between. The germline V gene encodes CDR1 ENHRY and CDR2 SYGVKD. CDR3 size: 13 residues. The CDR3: CASPRDLDYEQYF. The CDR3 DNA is TGTGCCAGCCCCCGGGACCTTGACTACGAGCAGTACTTC.

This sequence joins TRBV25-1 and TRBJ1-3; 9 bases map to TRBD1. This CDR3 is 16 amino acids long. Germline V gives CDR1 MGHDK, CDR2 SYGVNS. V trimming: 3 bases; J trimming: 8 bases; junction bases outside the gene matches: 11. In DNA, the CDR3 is TGTGCCAGCAGTGAGCCGGGACAGGGCCTCGGCTACACCATATATTTT. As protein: CASSEPGQGLGYTIYF. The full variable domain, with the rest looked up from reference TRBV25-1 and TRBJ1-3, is EADIYQTPRYLVIGTGKKITLECSQTMGHDKMYWYQQDPGMELHLIHYSYGVNSTEKGDLSSESTVSRIRTEHFPLTLESARPSHTSQYLCASSEPGQGLGYTIYFGEGSWLTVV.

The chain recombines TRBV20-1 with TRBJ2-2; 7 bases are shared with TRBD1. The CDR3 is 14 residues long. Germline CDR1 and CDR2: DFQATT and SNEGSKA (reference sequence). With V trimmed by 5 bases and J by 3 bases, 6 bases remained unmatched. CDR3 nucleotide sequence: TGCAGTGCTCCCGGGACAGCTTACACCGGGGAGCTGTTTTTT. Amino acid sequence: CSAPGTAYTGELFF.